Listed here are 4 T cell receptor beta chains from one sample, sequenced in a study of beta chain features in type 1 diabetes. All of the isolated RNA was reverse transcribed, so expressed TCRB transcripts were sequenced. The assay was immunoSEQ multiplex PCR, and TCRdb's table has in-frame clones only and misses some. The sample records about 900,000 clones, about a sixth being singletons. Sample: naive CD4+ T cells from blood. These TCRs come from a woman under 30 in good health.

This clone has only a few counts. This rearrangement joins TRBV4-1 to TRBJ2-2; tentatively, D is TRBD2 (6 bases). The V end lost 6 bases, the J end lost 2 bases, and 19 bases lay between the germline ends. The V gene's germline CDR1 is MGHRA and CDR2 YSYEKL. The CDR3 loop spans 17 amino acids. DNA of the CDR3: TGCGCCAGCAGACAACATGGATTGGAGGGAAACACCGGGGAGCTGTTTTTT. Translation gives CASRQHGLEGNTGELFF.

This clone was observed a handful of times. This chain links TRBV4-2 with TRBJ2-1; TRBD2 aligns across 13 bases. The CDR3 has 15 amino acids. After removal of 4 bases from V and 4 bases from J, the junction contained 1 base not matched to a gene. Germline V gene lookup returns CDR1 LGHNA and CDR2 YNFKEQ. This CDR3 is CASSPLAGGYNEQFF. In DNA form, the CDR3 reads TGTGCCAGCAGCCCACTAGCGGGAGGGTACAATGAGCAGTTCTTC.

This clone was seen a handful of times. The CDR3 DNA reads as TGTGCCAGCAGCCCCCCTACTCAAAGCTCCTACAATGAGCAGTTCTTC. Translating gives CASSPPTQSSYNEQFF. This rearrangement joins TRBV11-2 to TRBJ2-1; D is undetermined. V was trimmed by 5 bases and J by 0 bases, leaving 14 bases between them. The CDR3 has 16 residues. Germline-derived CDR1 and CDR2 are SGHAT and FQNNGV. The full variable domain, its missing parts supplied by reference TRBV11-2 and TRBJ2-1, is EAGVAQSPRYKIIEKRQSVAFWCNPISGHATLYWYQQILGQGPKLLIQFQNNGVVDDSQLPKDRFSAERLKGVDSTLKIQPAKLEDSAVYLCASSPPTQSSYNEQFFGPGTRLTVL.

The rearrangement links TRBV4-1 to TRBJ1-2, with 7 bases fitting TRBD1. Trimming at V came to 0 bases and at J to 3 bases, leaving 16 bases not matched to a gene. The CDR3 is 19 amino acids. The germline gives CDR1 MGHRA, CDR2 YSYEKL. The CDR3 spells CASSQERDSTKNRDYGYTF. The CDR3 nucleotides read TGCGCCAGCAGCCAAGAAAGGGACAGCACAAAAAACCGGGACTATGGCTACACCTTC.